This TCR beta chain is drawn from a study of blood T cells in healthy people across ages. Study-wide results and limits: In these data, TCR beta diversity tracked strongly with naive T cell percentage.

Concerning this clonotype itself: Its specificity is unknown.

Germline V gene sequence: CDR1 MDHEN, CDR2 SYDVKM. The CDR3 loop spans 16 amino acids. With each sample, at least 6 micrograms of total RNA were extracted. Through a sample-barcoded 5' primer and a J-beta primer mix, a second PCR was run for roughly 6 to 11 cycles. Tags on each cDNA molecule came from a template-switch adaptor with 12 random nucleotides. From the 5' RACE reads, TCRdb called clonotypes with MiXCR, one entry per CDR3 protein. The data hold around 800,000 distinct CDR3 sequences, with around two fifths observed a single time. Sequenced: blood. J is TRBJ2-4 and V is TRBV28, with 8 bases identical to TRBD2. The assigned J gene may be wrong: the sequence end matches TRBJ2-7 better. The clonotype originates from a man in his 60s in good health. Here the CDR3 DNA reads TGTGCCAGCAGTTTATCCCTCGGCGGGGGGCGCGGCGAGCAGTACTTC. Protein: CASSLSLGGGRGEQYF.